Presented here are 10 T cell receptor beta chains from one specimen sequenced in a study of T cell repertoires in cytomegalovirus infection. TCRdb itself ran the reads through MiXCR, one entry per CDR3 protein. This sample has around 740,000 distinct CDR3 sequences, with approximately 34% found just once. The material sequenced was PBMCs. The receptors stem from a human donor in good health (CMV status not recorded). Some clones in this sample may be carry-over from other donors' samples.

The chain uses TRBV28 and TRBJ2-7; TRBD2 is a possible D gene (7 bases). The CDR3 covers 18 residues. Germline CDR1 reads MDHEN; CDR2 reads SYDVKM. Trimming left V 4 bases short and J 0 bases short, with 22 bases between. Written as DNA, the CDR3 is TGTGCCAGCAGTTCTAGCGTACACCGGGGGGCGAACTCCTACGAGCAGTACTTC. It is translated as CASSSSVHRGANSYEQYF.

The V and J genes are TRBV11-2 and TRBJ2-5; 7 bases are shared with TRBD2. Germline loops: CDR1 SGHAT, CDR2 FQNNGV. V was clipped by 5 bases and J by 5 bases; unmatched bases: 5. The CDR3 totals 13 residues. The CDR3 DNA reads TGTGCCAGCAGCAAAGGACTAGTCGAGACCCAGTACTTC. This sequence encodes CASSKGLVETQYF.

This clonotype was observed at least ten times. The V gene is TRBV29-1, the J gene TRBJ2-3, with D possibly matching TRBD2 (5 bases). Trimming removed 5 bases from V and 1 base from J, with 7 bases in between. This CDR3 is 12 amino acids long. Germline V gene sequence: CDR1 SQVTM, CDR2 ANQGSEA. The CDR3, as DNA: TGCAGCGTTAAGGAGGGCACAGATACGCAGTATTTT. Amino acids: CSVKEGTDTQYF.

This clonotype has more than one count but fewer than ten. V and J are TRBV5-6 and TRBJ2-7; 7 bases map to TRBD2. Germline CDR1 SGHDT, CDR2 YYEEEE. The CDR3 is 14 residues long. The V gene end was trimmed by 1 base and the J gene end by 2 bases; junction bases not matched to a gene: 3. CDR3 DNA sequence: TGTGCCAGCAGCTTGCGGCGGGGGACCTACGAGCAGTACTTC. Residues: CASSLRRGTYEQYF.

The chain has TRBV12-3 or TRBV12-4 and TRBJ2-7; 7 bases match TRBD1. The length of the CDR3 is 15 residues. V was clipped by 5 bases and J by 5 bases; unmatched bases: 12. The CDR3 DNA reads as TGTGCCAGCAGTCCCTTGACAGGGAATCCCGACGAGCAGTACTTC. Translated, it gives CASSPLTGNPDEQYF.

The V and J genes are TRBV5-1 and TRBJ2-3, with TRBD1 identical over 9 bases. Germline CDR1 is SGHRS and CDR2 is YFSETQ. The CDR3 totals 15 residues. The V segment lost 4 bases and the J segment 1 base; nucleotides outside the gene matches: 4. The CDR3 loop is CASSPRTGGTDTQYF. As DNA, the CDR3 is TGCGCCAGCAGCCCCCGGACAGGGGGCACAGATACGCAGTATTTT.

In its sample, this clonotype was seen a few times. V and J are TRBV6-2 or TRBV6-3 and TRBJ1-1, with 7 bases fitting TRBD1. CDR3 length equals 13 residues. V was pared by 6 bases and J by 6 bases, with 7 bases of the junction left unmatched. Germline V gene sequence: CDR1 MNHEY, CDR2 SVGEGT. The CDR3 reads CASRGTGVSEAFF. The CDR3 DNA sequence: TGTGCCAGCAGAGGTACAGGGGTATCTGAAGCTTTCTTT.

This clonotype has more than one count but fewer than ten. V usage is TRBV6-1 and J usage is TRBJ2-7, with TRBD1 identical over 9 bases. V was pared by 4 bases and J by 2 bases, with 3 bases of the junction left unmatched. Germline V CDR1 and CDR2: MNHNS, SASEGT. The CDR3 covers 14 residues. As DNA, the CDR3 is TGTGCCAGCAGTGTATGGGACAGGGCCTACGAGCAGTACTTC. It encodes CASSVWDRAYEQYF.

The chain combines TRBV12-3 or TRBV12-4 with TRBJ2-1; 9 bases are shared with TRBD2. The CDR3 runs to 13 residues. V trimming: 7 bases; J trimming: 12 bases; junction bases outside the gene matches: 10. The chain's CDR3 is CASTRAGGPLQFF. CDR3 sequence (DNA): TGTGCCAGCACCAGAGCGGGAGGTCCTCTGCAGTTCTTC.

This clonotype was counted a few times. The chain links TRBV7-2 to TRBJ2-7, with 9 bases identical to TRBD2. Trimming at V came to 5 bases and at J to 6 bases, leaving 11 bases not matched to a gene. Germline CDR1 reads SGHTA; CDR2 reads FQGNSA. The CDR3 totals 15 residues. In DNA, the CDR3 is TGTGCCAGCAGCGCTCATCTAGCGGGACGTGGCGAGCAGTACTTC. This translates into CASSAHLAGRGEQYF.